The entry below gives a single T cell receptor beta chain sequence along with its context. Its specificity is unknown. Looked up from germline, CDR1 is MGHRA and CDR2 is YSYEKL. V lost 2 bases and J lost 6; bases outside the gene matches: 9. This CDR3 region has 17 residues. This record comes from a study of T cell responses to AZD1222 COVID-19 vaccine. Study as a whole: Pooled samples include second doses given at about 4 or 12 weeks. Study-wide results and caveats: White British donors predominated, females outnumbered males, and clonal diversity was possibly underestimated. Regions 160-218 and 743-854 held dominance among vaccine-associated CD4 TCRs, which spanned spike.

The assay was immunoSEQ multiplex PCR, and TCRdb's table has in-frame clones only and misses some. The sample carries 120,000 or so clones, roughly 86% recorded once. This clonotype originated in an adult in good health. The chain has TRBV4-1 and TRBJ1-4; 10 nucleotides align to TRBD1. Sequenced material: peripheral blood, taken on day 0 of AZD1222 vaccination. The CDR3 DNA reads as TGCGCCAGCAGCCAAATTCCGACAGGGGGCGCGTATGAAAAACTGTTTTTT. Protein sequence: CASSQIPTGGAYEKLFF.